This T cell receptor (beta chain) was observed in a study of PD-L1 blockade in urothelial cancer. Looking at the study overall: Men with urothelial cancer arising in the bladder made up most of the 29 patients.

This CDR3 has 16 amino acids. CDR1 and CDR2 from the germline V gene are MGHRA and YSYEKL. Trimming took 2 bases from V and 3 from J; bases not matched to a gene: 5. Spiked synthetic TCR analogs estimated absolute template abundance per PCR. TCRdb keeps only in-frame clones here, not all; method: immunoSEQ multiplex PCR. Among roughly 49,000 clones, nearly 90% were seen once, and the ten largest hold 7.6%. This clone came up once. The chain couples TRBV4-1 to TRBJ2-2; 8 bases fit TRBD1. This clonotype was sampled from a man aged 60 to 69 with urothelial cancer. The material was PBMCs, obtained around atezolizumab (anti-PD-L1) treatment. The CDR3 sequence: CASSQHPGQDTGELFF. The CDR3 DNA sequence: TGCGCCAGCAGCCAACACCCGGGACAGGACACCGGGGAGCTGTTTTTT.